This T cell receptor beta chain comes out of a study of cytomegalovirus exposure and HLA in healthy donors. Whole-study findings and limits: TRBV6-2, TRBV6-3 and some other V segments were unresolvable in 87-base-pair reads. Rare TCR sequences predominated, though certain public TCRs were found in many donors.

This CDR3 is 14 amino acids long. The germline gives CDR1 MDHEN, CDR2 SYDVKM. Trimming removed 5 bases from V and 8 bases from J; junction bases left unmatched: 10. This PCR relied on a set of 60 Vbeta primers and 13 Jbeta primers. Measured with immunoSEQ multiplex PCR; TCRdb has only the in-frame clones, and not every one. This sample has some 140,000 clones, with approximately 70% found just once. With respect to this clone: Its antigen is still unknown.

The TCR was taken from a woman between 40 and 50 years old in good health and CMV-seronegative. Material: PBMCs. The gene calls are TRBV28 and TRBJ1-2, with 8 bases lining up with TRBD1. This CDR3 reads CASSTNQGAQGYTF. CDR3 coding DNA: TGTGCCAGCAGTACAAATCAGGGGGCACAGGGCTACACCTTC.